This T cell receptor beta chain was obtained from a study of technical replicates of blood from a handful of donors. V was cut by 6 bases and J by 0 bases, with 12 bases left in between. The germline CDR1 and CDR2 sequences are MDHEN and SYDVKM. The CDR3 extends over 14 amino acids. Repertoires were generated with immunoSEQ multiplex PCR, while TCRdb's copy carries only in-frame clones and drops some. In the table there are under 85,000 clones, roughly 96% of which are singletons. This clonotype originated in a human donor in good health. The source material was T cells isolated from PBMCs. V is TRBV28 and J is TRBJ2-7, with D unresolved. CDR3 coding DNA: TGTGCCAGCAGCTGGGCCCTAAGCTCCTACGAGCAGTACTTC. It codes for CASSWALSSYEQYF.